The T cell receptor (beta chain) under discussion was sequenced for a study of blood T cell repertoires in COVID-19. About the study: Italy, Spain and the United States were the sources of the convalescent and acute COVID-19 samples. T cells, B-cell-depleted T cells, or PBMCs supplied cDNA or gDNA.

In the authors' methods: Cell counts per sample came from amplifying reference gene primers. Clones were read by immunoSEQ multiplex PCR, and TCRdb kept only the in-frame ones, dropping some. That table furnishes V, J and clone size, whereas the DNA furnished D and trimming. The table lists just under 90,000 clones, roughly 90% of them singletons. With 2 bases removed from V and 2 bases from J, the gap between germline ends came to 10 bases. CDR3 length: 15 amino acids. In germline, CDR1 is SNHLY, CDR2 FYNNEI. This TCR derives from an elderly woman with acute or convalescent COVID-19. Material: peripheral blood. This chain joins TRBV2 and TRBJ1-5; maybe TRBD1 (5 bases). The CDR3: CASSEWGSGNQPQHF. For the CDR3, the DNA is TGTGCCAGCAGTGAATGGGGCAGTGGCAATCAGCCCCAGCATTTT.